Listed here are 23 T cell receptor beta chains from one sample, sequenced in a study of CD8+ T cells in alopecia areata. Once RNA had been extracted, it was reverse transcribed into cDNA to act as the sequencing template. Libraries were prepared by immunoSEQ multiplex PCR; TCRdb keeps only in-frame clonotypes and omits some of them. The table has under 350,000 clones, 58% seen once. The treatment here: oral pan-JAK inhibitor, 5-10 mg twice daily. The sequenced sample was CD4+ T cells sorted from blood, obtained at week 24, from a patient treated with tofacitinib. These receptors were collected from a human donor with alopecia areata.

The chain combines TRBV11-2 with TRBJ2-1, with 7 bases identical to TRBD2. Trimming at V came to 4 bases and at J to 10 bases, leaving 16 bases not matched to a gene. Germline-derived CDR1 and CDR2 are SGHAT and FQNNGV. The CDR3 sequence is 16 residues long. CDR3 sequence: CASSSPAGAGPGEQFF. DNA of the CDR3: TGTGCCAGCAGCTCCCCAGCAGGAGCGGGGCCGGGGGAGCAGTTCTTC.

This chain uses TRBV6-6 with TRBJ1-2; weak D call: TRBD1 (5 bases). Trimming pared 7 bases from V and 8 bases from J, leaving 23 bases between. The CDR3 loop spans 15 amino acids. Germline CDR1 MNHNY, CDR2 SVGAGI (reference sequence). The CDR3, as DNA: TGTGCCAGCATCCCACCAATCCAGGAGCGGGGCGGCTACACCTTC. Translated: CASIPPIQERGGYTF.

The genes are TRBV18 and TRBJ2-2, with D uncertain. Germline lookup yields CDR1 KGHSH and CDR2 LQKENI. Trimming took 0 bases from V and 4 from J, leaving 6 bases between them. The CDR3 runs 14 residues. The CDR3 nucleotides are TGTGCCAGCTCACCACCCACGGGCACCGGGGAGCTGTTTTTT. This codes for CASSPPTGTGELFF.

The rearrangement links TRBV30 to TRBJ2-5, with D perhaps matching TRBD1 (7 bases). V was pared by 8 bases and J by 4 bases, with 14 bases between. The length of the CDR3 is 12 residues. CDR1 is GTSNPN and CDR2 is SVGIG in the germline V gene (reference sequence). The CDR3 spells CAGRQGGETQYF. CDR3 DNA: TGTGCCGGAAGACAGGGAGGAGAGACCCAGTACTTC.

On this clone: Other DNA sequences from this sample encode an identical CDR3 as well. The chain has TRBV2 and TRBJ1-5, with 8 bases lining up with TRBD1. The CDR3 runs to 13 residues. Germline values: CDR1 SNHLY, CDR2 FYNNEI. V lost 6 bases, J lost 7 bases, and 5 bases stayed unmatched. CDR3 in DNA: TGTGCCAGCAGGGAACAGGGGGGCCAGCCCCAGCATTTT. As protein: CASREQGGQPQHF.

Only a few counts were recorded for this clone. The J gene is TRBJ2-7, the V gene TRBV19; 7 bases map to TRBD1. V was pared by 6 bases and J by 4 bases, with 12 bases of the junction left unmatched. The CDR3 consists of 15 residues. From germline, CDR1 is LNHDA and CDR2 SQIVND (reference sequence). CDR3 in amino acids: CASRPPRDSAYEQYF. The DNA of the CDR3 is TGTGCCAGTAGACCGCCCCGGGACAGTGCTTACGAGCAGTACTTC.

The J gene is TRBJ1-6, the V gene TRBV30; D is uncertain. Looked up from germline, CDR1 is GTSNPN and CDR2 is SVGIG (reference sequence). This CDR3 spans 14 amino acids. V was trimmed by 1 base and J by 4 bases, leaving 8 bases between them. CDR3 residues: CAWSDRRYNSPLHF. For the CDR3, the DNA is TGTGCCTGGAGTGATCGACGGTATAATTCACCCCTCCACTTT. Full variable domain (missing parts from reference TRBV30 and TRBJ1-6): SQTIHQWPATLVQPVGSPLSLECTVEGTSNPNLYWYRQAAGRGLQLLFYSVGIGQISSEVPQNLSASRPQDRQFILSSKKLLLSDSGFYLCAWSDRRYNSPLHFGNGTRLTVT.

V and J are TRBV2 and TRBJ2-2, with D perhaps matching TRBD1 (6 bases). CDR3 size: 13 residues. With 7 bases removed from V and 7 bases from J, the gap between germline ends came to 13 bases. Germline V gene data show CDR1 as SNHLY and CDR2 as FYNNEI. This chain's CDR3 is CASKIQGGGELFF. Here the CDR3 DNA reads TGTGCCAGCAAGATACAGGGCGGCGGGGAGCTGTTTTTT.

This clone was picked up a small number of times. This chain uses TRBV29-1 with TRBJ1-4; the match to TRBD1 covers 8 bases. Germline V gene data show CDR1 as SQVTM and CDR2 as ANQGSEA. The CDR3 length is 14 residues. The J segment lost 7 bases and the V segment lost 8 bases, leaving 12 bases of the junction unmatched. CDR3 residues: CSSIGQGVGEKLFF. DNA for the CDR3: TGCAGCTCCATCGGACAGGGAGTAGGTGAAAAACTGTTTTTT.

This rearrangement joins TRBV5-1 to TRBJ1-1; D not certain. V was clipped by 4 bases and J by 3 bases, with 16 bases between them. Germline lookup yields CDR1 SGHRS and CDR2 YFSETQ. There are 15 residues in the CDR3. The CDR3 sequence is CASSVLGKRYTEAFF. In nucleotides, the CDR3 is TGCGCCAGCAGCGTTCTGGGGAAACGATACACTGAAGCTTTCTTT. The full variable domain, rest sourced from reference TRBV5-1 and TRBJ1-1, is KAGVTQTPRYLIKTRGQQVTLSCSPISGHRSVSWYQQTPGQGLQFLFEYFSETQRNKGNFPGRFSGRQFSNSRSEMNVSTLELGDSALYLCASSVLGKRYTEAFFGQGTRLTVV.

The genes are TRBV29-1 and TRBJ1-2; the match to TRBD1 covers 10 bases. The V and J ends lost 5 bases and 5 bases, in that order; junction bases with no gene match: 2. Germline values: CDR1 SQVTM, CDR2 ANQGSEA. The CDR3 runs 12 residues. The CDR3 spells CSVLGQGYGYTF. The DNA of the CDR3 is TGCAGCGTTTTGGGACAGGGGTATGGCTACACCTTC.

The gene calls are TRBV29-1 and TRBJ2-3, with 7 bases that match TRBD2. V lost 6 bases to trimming and J lost 4 bases; unmatched junction nucleotides: 10. This CDR3 is built from 14 residues. The germline CDR1 and CDR2 sequences are SQVTM and ANQGSEA. CDR3 nucleotide sequence: TGCAGCGTAAACGGGAGGACGAGGGCAGATACGCAGTATTTT. It specifies CSVNGRTRADTQYF.

This clone was counted between two and nine times. V usage is TRBV7-2 and J usage is TRBJ2-7; D gene ambiguous. This CDR3 region has 15 residues. Germline CDR1 is SGHTA and CDR2 is FQGNSA. V was trimmed by 5 bases and J by 1 base, leaving 15 bases between them. The CDR3 region is CASSRQAGQSYEQYF. The CDR3, as DNA: TGTGCCAGCAGCCGCCAGGCAGGTCAGTCCTACGAGCAGTACTTC.

This clone has a handful of counts. The chain has TRBV5-4 and TRBJ2-7, with D perhaps matching TRBD1 (5 bases). Looked up from germline, CDR1 is SGHNT and CDR2 is YYREEE (reference sequence). The CDR3 sequence is 16 residues long. V lost 5 bases to trimming and J lost 3 bases, with 21 bases between them. The CDR3 region has the DNA TGTGCCAGCAGTCCGACCTCCGCAGGGATGAACTACGAGCAGTACTTC. Protein: CASSPTSAGMNYEQYF. The full variable domain, completed using reference TRBV5-4 and TRBJ2-7, is ETGVTQSPTHLIKTRGQQVTLRCSSQSGHNTVSWYQQALGQGPQFIFQYYREEENGRGNFPPRFSGLQFPNYSSELNVNALELDDSALYLCASSPTSAGMNYEQYFGPGTRLTVT.

The V and J genes are TRBV29-1 and TRBJ2-7; tentatively, D is TRBD1 or TRBD2 (5 bases each). V was pared by 7 bases and J by 3 bases, with 16 bases between. The germline gives CDR1 SQVTM, CDR2 ANQGSEA. This CDR3 is built from 13 residues. The CDR3 loop reads CSGAPRDGYEQYF. CDR3 nucleotides: TGCAGCGGGGCCCCCAGGGACGGCTACGAGCAGTACTTC.

The chain is built from TRBV25-1 and TRBJ2-3, with 8 bases lining up with TRBD1. After removal of 4 bases from V and 4 bases from J, the junction contained 7 bases not matched to a gene. This CDR3 has 15 amino acids. Germline loops: CDR1 MGHDK, CDR2 SYGVNS. The CDR3 sequence is CASSVPQGASDTQYF. The CDR3 region has the DNA TGTGCCAGCAGTGTACCCCAGGGGGCGTCAGATACGCAGTATTTT.

This chain joins TRBV29-1 and TRBJ1-5; D unresolved. CDR1 and CDR2 from the germline V gene are SQVTM and ANQGSEA. This CDR3 contains 13 residues. The V gene lost 4 bases and the J gene lost 0 bases, with 7 bases spanning the gap. The CDR3 sequence: CSVGLDSNQPQHF. DNA of the CDR3: TGCAGCGTTGGACTGGATAGCAATCAGCCCCAGCATTTT.

The V and J genes are TRBV7-9 and TRBJ1-2, with 7 bases that match TRBD1. The CDR3 length is 15 residues. The V segment lost 4 bases and the J segment 4 bases; nucleotides outside the gene matches: 9. The germline gives CDR1 SEHNR, CDR2 FQNEAQ (reference sequence). The chain's CDR3 is CASSSLSGTAYGYTF. The CDR3 DNA sequence: TGTGCCAGCAGCTCCTTGTCCGGGACAGCCTATGGCTACACCTTC. Complete variable domain (other parts from reference TRBV7-9 and TRBJ1-2): DTGVSQNPRHKITKRGQNVTFRCDPISEHNRLYWYRQTLGQGPEFLTYFQNEAQLEKSRLLSDRFSAERPKGSFSTLEIQRTEQGDSAMYLCASSSLSGTAYGYTFGSGTRLTVV.

V is TRBV15 and J is TRBJ2-7; 7 bases align to TRBD2. The CDR3 contains 14 residues. CDR1 and CDR2 (germline): LNHNV, YYDKDF (reference sequence). V gave up 1 base and J gave up 2 bases; unmatched junction bases: 2. CDR3 sequence (DNA): TGTGCCACCAGCAGAGCCAGCGGGGCCTACGAGCAGTACTTC. Amino acids: CATSRASGAYEQYF.

The rearrangement uses TRBV7-9 and TRBJ1-2; D perhaps matches TRBD1 (5 bases). This CDR3 comprises 15 residues. Per germline, CDR1 SEHNR and CDR2 FQNEAQ (reference sequence). V lost 5 bases to trimming and J lost 3 bases, with 16 bases between them. CDR3 DNA sequence: TGTGCCAGCAGCCGGGACGGACGTGGAGACTATGGCTACACCTTC. Residues: CASSRDGRGDYGYTF.

The rearrangement joins TRBV28 to TRBJ1-1; 7 bases line up with TRBD1. V gave up 8 bases and J gave up 5 bases; unmatched junction bases: 14. CDR1 and CDR2 from the germline V gene are MDHEN and SYDVKM. The CDR3 runs 15 residues. The CDR3 is CASALRQGGWTEAFF. CDR3 in DNA: TGTGCCAGCGCTCTGAGACAGGGCGGGTGGACTGAAGCTTTCTTT. The full variable domain, in which reference TRBV28 and TRBJ1-1 provide the parts outside the CDR3, is DVKVTQSSRYLVKRTGEKVFLECVQDMDHENMFWYRQDPGLGLRLIYFSYDVKMKEKGDIPEGYSVSREKKERFSLILESASTNQTSMYLCASALRQGGWTEAFFGQGTRLTVV.

This clone occurred a few times. V and J are TRBV2 and TRBJ2-2; perhaps TRBD1 as D (5 bases). Germline V gives CDR1 SNHLY, CDR2 FYNNEI. V lost 6 bases to trimming and J lost 2 bases, with 7 bases between them. The CDR3 extends over 13 amino acids. The CDR3 sequence is CASSQGNTGELFF. The CDR3 bases are TGTGCCAGCAGCCAGGGTAACACCGGGGAGCTGTTTTTT.

This clone was found a few times. CDR3 sequence: CASSLGADQSSYEQYF. In DNA form, the CDR3 reads TGCGCCAGCAGCTTGGGGGCGGACCAGAGCTCCTACGAGCAGTACTTC. The chain has TRBV5-1 and TRBJ2-7; no reliable D call. The germline V gene encodes CDR1 SGHRS and CDR2 YFSETQ. V lost 0 bases and J 0 bases, leaving 13 bases between the germline ends. The CDR3 has 16 amino acids.